This entry is about one T cell receptor (beta chain). Its cognate antigen has yet to be identified. No much larger clone is present one base from it, and per-base qualities are unavailable. Via the germline V gene, CDR1 is KGHDR and CDR2 SFDVKD. Relative to germline, V is 0 bases shorter and J is 7 bases shorter, with 16 bases between their ends. The CDR3 measures 16 amino acids from cysteine to phenylalanine. Only the CDR3 portion is preserved as DNA: 48 bases, with reading frame beginning at the first base. This sample stems from a study of Ad26.COV2.S vaccination and SARS-CoV-2 variants (dated by TCRdb to about 2021). Notes on the research overall: Vaccine-arm donors were drawn from COV1001, a multicentre, randomized, double-blind, placebo-controlled phase I-IIa trial of Ad26.COV2.S in healthy adults. Ad26.COV2.S was administered intramuscularly at a dose of 5x10^10 or 1x10^11 viral particles, either as one shot or as two shots given 56 days apart. TCRbeta repertoire sequencing was used to assess the specificity and breadth of SARS-CoV-2-reactive T cell receptors after Ad26.COV2.S vaccination. A total of 32 samples were included in the TCR-sequenced set, comprising some 20 Ad26.COV2.S vaccine recipients, 5 placebo recipients and 8 SARS-CoV-2 convalescent individuals. Trial participants were randomized into five groups of five, in which low-dose or high-dose Ad26.COV2.S was given once or twice, or placebo was given on both occasions. Blinding of investigators to trial group allocation was maintained during experiments and outcome assessment.

The immunoSEQ Assay was the method used to sequence TCRbeta CDR3 regions. After extraction, genomic DNA underwent amplification by bias-controlled multiplex PCR, followed by high-throughput sequencing. As for how the authors treated the data: To quantify the absolute abundance of every unique TCRbeta CDR3 region, sequences were collapsed and filtered. T cell fraction was estimated by normalizing TCRbeta template counts to usable DNA, with usable DNA measured through amplification of reference genes found in all nucleated cells. Repertoire TCRs were annotated as SARS-CoV-2-specific by exact matching of V gene, CDR3 amino acid sequence and J gene to a known reactive TCR set. The reference SARS-CoV-2 TCR set was obtained from MIRA and was filtered for enrichment in COVID-19-positive ImmuneCODE repertoires, whereby public or cross-reactive TCRs were removed. Using the MIRA antigens, annotated TCRs were further analysed by specific ORF or by position within an ORF. Breadth was defined as annotated unique rearrangements over total unique productive rearrangements; depth was the summed frequency of those rearrangements. TCR breadth was compared between groups using two-sided Wilcoxon rank-sum tests. Not all clones reach the TCRdb copy of this immuneACCESS table, which keeps in-frame sequences only. Checked studies attribute under half of the gap to unresolved V genes and leave the rest unexplained. That table is the source of V, J and clone size, and D and trimming were worked out from the DNA. This sample has about 400,000 clones in its table, and 83% of those were observed once. Clones ranked in the top ten supply roughly 7.4% of the sample.

What the authors observed across the whole study: Vaccine and placebo recipients had similar non-spike TCR breadth, a finding consistent with the vaccine containing only spike. The study was not powered to compare responses between vaccine doses or regimens. After vaccination, spike-specific CD8+ and CD4+ T cell responses were reported to show substantial breadth. Compared with placebo recipients, Ad26.COV2.S recipients showed higher spike-specific TCR breadth (P = 0.0014). It was noted by the authors that total T cell responses may have been underestimated by the TCR breadth and depth analyses.

This specimen's treatment or condition label, per the study, means: around 19 received Ad26.COV2.S at low or high dose, single or two shots; 5 received placebo; per-sample allocation not given. For vaccine and placebo recipients, the sequenced repertoires came from samples collected on day 63 after the first injection. In Cohort 1b, fewer than 30 adults aged 18-55 years were enrolled at a single site in Boston, USA, between 29 July and 7 August 2020. Ad26.COV2.S consisted of a replication-incompetent adenovirus type 26 vector by which a prefusion-stabilized SARS-CoV-2 spike protein from the original Wuhan strain was expressed.

This TCR was recovered from a person between 18 and 59 years old who received the Ad26.COV2.S COVID-19 vaccine or a placebo. This chain is built from TRBV24-1 and TRBJ2-3; TRBD1 is a weak D gene call, 5 bases matching. Sample: peripheral blood, taken in a trial of Ad26.COV2.S vaccine versus placebo. The DNA sequence is given as TGTGCCACCAGTGATTTGGAAAGTCATGACAGATATACGCAGTATTTT. The translation is CATSDLESHDRYTQYF.